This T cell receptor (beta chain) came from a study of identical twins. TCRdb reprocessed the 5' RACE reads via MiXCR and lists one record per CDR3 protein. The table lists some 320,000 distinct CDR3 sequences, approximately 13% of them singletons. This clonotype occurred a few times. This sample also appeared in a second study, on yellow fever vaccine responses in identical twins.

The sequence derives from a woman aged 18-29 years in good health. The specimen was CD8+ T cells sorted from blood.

The CDR3 coding sequence is TGCGCCAGCAGCCAAGTGTTAGGCCCCACACCTCCCTACGAGCAGTACTTC. Its translation: CASSQVLGPTPPYEQYF. This chain connects TRBV4-1 to TRBJ2-7; D uncertain. Germline V gene lookup returns CDR1 MGHRA and CDR2 YSYEKL. The ends were cut back, 1 base at V and 2 bases at J, with 18 bases in the middle. The CDR3 totals 17 residues.